This T cell receptor (beta chain) emerged from a study of blood T cell repertoires in COVID-19. Whole-study context: The United States, Italy and Spain provided the acute and convalescent COVID-19 samples.

How the authors handled the data: It was from reference gene primer amplification that nucleated cell counts were estimated. Sequenced by immunoSEQ multiplex PCR; TCRdb stores in-frame clones only, minus some. D and trimming were read from the DNA, whereas the V and J calls and clone size are those reported in that table. The table lists approximately 92,000 clones, approximately 82% of them singletons. The germline CDR1 and CDR2 sequences are SNHLY and FYNNEI. V was pared by 1 base and J by 9 bases, with 8 bases of the junction left unmatched. The CDR3 is 15 residues long. Sequencing was performed on peripheral blood. The clonotype comes from a man between 60 and 70 years old with acute or convalescent COVID-19. The V gene is TRBV2, the J gene TRBJ1-2; 10 bases line up with TRBD1. CDR3 in amino acids: CASSEVEGTGERYTF. CDR3 sequence (DNA): TGTGCCAGCAGTGAAGTAGAGGGGACAGGGGAGCGCTACACCTTC. The full variable domain, in which reference TRBV2 and TRBJ1-2 provide the parts outside the CDR3, is EPEVTQTPSHQVTQMGQEVILRCVPISNHLYFYWYRQILGQKVEFLVSFYNNEISEKSEIFDDQFSVERPDGSNFTLKIRSTKLEDSAMYFCASSEVEGTGERYTFGSGTRLTVV.